Below, 24 T cell receptor beta chains from the same sample are listed, as sequenced in a study of shared clonotypes between healthy human individuals. Here immunoSEQ multiplex PCR was the method, and the copy in TCRdb shows in-frame clones only, minus some. The repertoire includes approximately 2.3 million clones, over 90% of them detected once, and about 0.39% sits in the top ten. Sequenced material: naive CD4+ T cells from PBMCs. Described subset: CD45RA+ positively selected. The source is a man younger than 30 in good health. Some clones in this sample may be carry-over from other donors' samples.

The genes are TRBV4-3 and TRBJ2-1, with D possibly being TRBD2 (5 bases). V was clipped by 0 bases and J by 10 bases, with 16 bases between them. The CDR3 contains 15 residues. Germline lookup yields CDR1 LGHNA and CDR2 YSLEER. CDR3 sequence (DNA): TGCGCCAGCAGCCAAGAAGGGATCCTAGCTCGGGAGCAGTTCTTC. Amino acid sequence: CASSQEGILAREQFF.

J is TRBJ1-2 and V is TRBV10-3, with a tentative D call TRBD1 (6 bases). V was trimmed by 6 bases and J by 3 bases, leaving 11 bases between them. CDR1 ENHRY and CDR2 SYGVKD come from the germline V gene. This CDR3 has 13 residues. The CDR3 reads CAISQDSHYGYTF. The CDR3 region has the DNA TGTGCCATCAGCCAGGACAGCCACTATGGCTACACCTTC.

J is TRBJ2-5 and V is TRBV7-9; D uncertain. V was pared by 5 bases and J by 4 bases, with 11 bases between. Germline lookup yields CDR1 SEHNR and CDR2 FQNEAQ (reference sequence). The length of the CDR3 is 13 residues. CDR3 sequence reads: CASSGTTTETQYF. The CDR3 DNA reads as TGTGCCAGCAGCGGCACCACAACAGAGACCCAGTACTTC.

This chain joins TRBV5-4 and TRBJ2-2; TRBD2 matches at 8 bases. The CDR3 totals 18 residues. V was pared by 5 bases and J by 5 bases, with 17 bases of the junction left unmatched. The germline CDR1 and CDR2 sequences are SGHNT and YYREEE (reference sequence). CDR3 DNA: TGTGCCAGCAGTTCCGCTTCGTCGAGCGGGAGATTGACCGGGGAGCTGTTTTTT. It yields the protein CASSSASSSGRLTGELFF.

V is TRBV2 and J is TRBJ2-4, with TRBD2 as a possible D gene (6 bases). Trimming pared 6 bases from V and 0 bases from J, leaving 15 bases between. CDR3 length equals 16 residues. Germline V lookup: CDR1 SNHLY, CDR2 FYNNEI. The CDR3 nucleotides are TGTGCCAGCAGAGACACGGGAGAGCGAGCCAAAAACATTCAGTACTTC. It translates to CASRDTGERAKNIQYF.

This chain connects TRBV7-3 to TRBJ2-1, with 9 bases lining up with TRBD2. This CDR3 contains 17 residues. J gave up 4 bases and V 1 base, and 8 bases lay outside the gene matches. Germline V gene sequence: CDR1 SGHTA, CDR2 FQGTGA. The CDR3 is CASSLMAPTSGYNEQFF. DNA of the CDR3: TGTGCCAGCAGCTTAATGGCGCCGACTAGCGGATACAATGAGCAGTTCTTC.

The J gene is TRBJ2-7, the V gene TRBV5-1, with D maybe TRBD1 (6 bases). The ends were cut back, 8 bases at V and 3 bases at J, with 15 bases in the middle. Germline lookup yields CDR1 SGHRS and CDR2 YFSETQ. CDR3 length equals 13 residues. The CDR3 region has the DNA TGCGCCAGTTCTTATTCGGACAGCTACGAGCAGTACTTC. Encoded protein: CASSYSDSYEQYF.

Points on this clone: Other nucleotide sequences in the sample specify the same CDR3. The V call is TRBV6-5, the J call TRBJ1-2, with D perhaps matching TRBD1 (5 bases). CDR1 and CDR2 (germline): MNHEY, SVGAGI. This CDR3 region has 15 residues. Between the trimmed V and J ends, which lost 3 bases and 0 bases, there was a span of 11 bases. The CDR3 region is CASSYSGQANYGYTF. CDR3 nucleotides: TGTGCCAGCAGTTATTCAGGGCAAGCTAACTATGGCTACACCTTC.

This clone was seen more than once but under ten times. The chain couples TRBV18 to TRBJ1-3; D gene ambiguous. The ends were cut back, 3 bases at V and 0 bases at J, with 12 bases in the middle. CDR1 KGHSH and CDR2 LQKENI come from the germline V gene. The CDR3 is 16 amino acids. The CDR3 sequence: CASSPAWGVSGNTIYF. DNA for the CDR3: TGTGCCAGCTCACCCGCGTGGGGAGTCTCTGGAAACACCATATATTTT.

The V call is TRBV4-2, the J call TRBJ2-2; TRBD1 aligns across 11 bases. The V gene end was trimmed by 5 bases and the J gene end by 5 bases; junction bases not matched to a gene: 4. Germline V gene sequence: CDR1 LGHNA, CDR2 YNFKEQ. The CDR3 contains 15 residues. The DNA for the CDR3 is TGTGCCAGCAGCGGGGACAGGGGGGGAACCGGGGAGCTGTTTTTT. Protein product: CASSGDRGGTGELFF.

The chain carries TRBV19 and TRBJ2-7, with 7 bases identical to TRBD1. CDR1 and CDR2 from the germline V gene are LNHDA and SQIVND (reference sequence). J gave up 6 bases and V 3 bases, and 11 bases lay outside the gene matches. The CDR3 length is 15 residues. The CDR3 DNA follows: TGTGCCAGTAGTATTGGTGGACAGGTGTTTGGCGAGCAGTACTTC. This sequence encodes CASSIGGQVFGEQYF.

The chain combines TRBV29-1 with TRBJ1-5; possibly TRBD1 for D (5 bases). Germline CDR1 and CDR2: SQVTM and ANQGSEA. This CDR3 contains 11 residues. Between the trimmed V and J ends, which lost 6 bases and 11 bases, there was a span of 14 bases. The CDR3 reads CSVGDLRAQHF. The CDR3 DNA reads as TGCAGCGTAGGGGACCTACGGGCCCAGCATTTT.

The V gene is TRBV5-8, the J gene TRBJ2-5; possibly TRBD1 for D (8 bases). The CDR3 consists of 15 residues. CDR1 SGHTS and CDR2 YDEGEE come from the germline V gene. V shed 2 bases and J shed 2 bases, with 13 bases lying between them. The CDR3, as DNA: TGTGCCAGCAGCTTAACAGGGGGAGGGCAAGAGACCCAGTACTTC. Translated: CASSLTGGGQETQYF.

The V and J genes are TRBV2 and TRBJ2-1, with D perhaps matching TRBD2 (6 bases). CDR1 is SNHLY, CDR2 FYNNEI, per germline. V lost 7 bases and J lost 4, with 14 bases in between. This CDR3 is 14 amino acids long. Here the CDR3 reads CASTTGTPYNEQFF. The DNA of the CDR3 is TGTGCCAGCACGACGGGGACTCCTTACAATGAGCAGTTCTTC.

This clone occurred once. J is TRBJ2-1 and V is TRBV2, with 7 bases fitting TRBD1. This CDR3 is built from 12 residues. V lost 3 bases to trimming and J lost 9 bases; unmatched junction nucleotides: 2. In germline, CDR1 is SNHLY, CDR2 FYNNEI. CDR3 nucleotides: TGTGCCAGCAGTGACGACAGGGTTGAGCAGTTCTTC. This encodes CASSDDRVEQFF.

The chain is built from TRBV29-1 and TRBJ2-5, with TRBD1 matching over 7 bases. V lost 0 bases, J lost 4 bases, and 8 bases stayed unmatched. This CDR3 comprises 15 residues. Per germline, CDR1 SQVTM and CDR2 ANQGSEA. CDR3 sequence reads: CSVEDLRGQSETQYF. Here the CDR3 DNA reads TGCAGCGTTGAAGATCTTCGGGGACAGTCAGAGACCCAGTACTTC. The full variable domain, completed using reference TRBV29-1 and TRBJ2-5, is SAVISQKPSRDICQRGTSLTIQCQVDSQVTMMFWYRQQPGQSLTLIATANQGSEATYESGFVIDKFPISRPNLTFSTLTVSNMSPEDSSIYLCSVEDLRGQSETQYFGPGTRLLVL.

The chain uses TRBV9 and TRBJ2-1; 13 bases fit TRBD2. CDR1 and CDR2 (germline): SGDLS, YYNGEE. The J segment lost 1 base and the V segment lost 0 bases, leaving 4 bases of the junction unmatched. The CDR3 is 18 residues long. The CDR3 spells CASSVEGLAGWSYNEQFF. CDR3 DNA: TGTGCCAGCAGCGTAGAGGGACTAGCGGGATGGTCCTACAATGAGCAGTTCTTC.

This rearrangement joins TRBV28 to TRBJ1-3; D uncertain. CDR3 size: 11 residues. V lost 5 bases, J lost 4 bases, and 3 bases lay in between. Germline V lookup: CDR1 MDHEN, CDR2 SYDVKM. The CDR3 DNA reads as TGTGCCAGCAGTGTCGGAAACACCATATATTTT. Its translation: CASSVGNTIYF.

Comment on this clone: Other DNA sequences within the sample encode an identical CDR3. The genes are TRBV6-5 and TRBJ1-4; D remains ambiguous. V lost 0 bases and J 0 bases, leaving 2 bases between the germline ends. This CDR3 spans 14 amino acids. Germline CDR1 and CDR2: MNHEY and SVGAGI. Written as DNA, the CDR3 is TGTGCCAGCAGTTACTCGGCAACTAATGAAAAACTGTTTTTT. This sequence encodes CASSYSATNEKLFF.

The J gene is TRBJ1-1, the V gene TRBV28; no clear D gene. The CDR3 sequence is 14 residues long. Trimming shortened V by 4 bases and J by 4 bases, and 13 bases separated the two germline ends. Germline V gene data show CDR1 as MDHEN and CDR2 as SYDVKM. The CDR3 nucleotides are TGTGCCAGCAGTTCCCCCCCCGCGAGCACTGAAGCTTTCTTT. Translated: CASSSPPASTEAFF.

The chain uses TRBV28 and TRBJ2-7; D gene ambiguous. V gave up 8 bases and J gave up 6 bases, with 11 bases separating them. Germline-derived CDR1 and CDR2 are MDHEN and SYDVKM. The CDR3 loop spans 11 amino acids. CDR3 amino acids: CASLRFGEQYF. CDR3 DNA sequence: TGTGCCAGCCTTAGATTCGGCGAGCAGTACTTC.

The chain uses TRBV6-1 and TRBJ2-3, with TRBD1 matching 7 bases. This CDR3 has 15 residues. Per the germline V gene, CDR1 is MNHNS and CDR2 is SASEGT. Trimming took 3 bases from V and 4 from J; bases not matched to a gene: 7. The CDR3 DNA reads TGTGCCAGCAGTGACAACAGGGGTTGGGCAGATACGCAGTATTTT. The encoded protein is CASSDNRGWADTQYF.

The J gene is TRBJ2-1, the V gene TRBV5-1; D is ambiguous. Germline CDR1 SGHRS, CDR2 YFSETQ. The CDR3 sequence is 14 residues long. V lost 1 base and J lost 8, with 13 bases in between. The CDR3 sequence is CASSLFLSPDEQFF. The DNA of the CDR3 is TGCGCCAGCAGCTTGTTCCTAAGTCCCGATGAGCAGTTCTTC.

To note about this clone: This sample also contains other DNA sequences that code for the same CDR3. This chain joins TRBV5-1 and TRBJ2-3, with no clear D. Germline CDR1 and CDR2: SGHRS and YFSETQ. This CDR3 is 14 amino acids long. Trimming removed 1 base from V and 0 bases from J, with 6 bases in between. This CDR3 reads CASSLSSSTDTQYF. CDR3 sequence (DNA): TGCGCCAGCAGCTTGAGCTCTAGCACAGATACGCAGTATTTT.